A single sample gave rise to the 4 T cell receptor beta chains below, sequenced in a study of breast tumors, draining lymph nodes, adjacent tissues (TCRdb year 2016). The axillary draining lymph nodes of breast cancer patients were the source of the lymph node samples. The library was prepared using multiplex PCR. The reads were generated on an Illumina HiSeq 2000. In-frame beta chains were kept once TCRdb had trimmed the public reads at Q25 with fastp and called clones with MiXCR. Here each entry gathers all rows of one CDR3 protein and keeps the most common genes and DNA. The sample table holds fewer than 150,000 distinct CDR3 sequences, of which around 20% were seen once. The ten largest clones add up to 2% to 2.5% of the sample. The sample consisted of axillary lymph node tissue. These receptors were collected from a female donor with breast cancer. Some clones in this sample may be carry-over from other donors' samples.

In the case of this clonotype: A much larger clone lies one base from this, so it may be a read error. This rearrangement joins TRBV20-1 to TRBJ2-3, with 8 bases identical to TRBD2. CDR1 is DFQATT and CDR2 is SNEGSKA in the germline V gene (reference sequence). The CDR3 totals 15 residues. CDR3 nucleotide sequence: TGCAGTGCTAGAGATTCCACTAGCGGCACAGATATGCAGTATTTT. Its translation: CSARDSTSGTDMQYF.

This clonotype appeared many times. The chain is built from TRBV5-6 and TRBJ1-5; 8 bases are shared with TRBD1. V dropped 4 bases and J dropped 3; count of bases not matched to a gene: 21. Germline lookup yields CDR1 SGHDT and CDR2 YYEEEE. The CDR3 is 20 residues long. CDR3 amino acids: CASSLTSRDRLARDNQPQHF. Here the CDR3 DNA reads TGTGCCAGCAGCCTAACCAGCCGGGACAGGTTGGCGAGGGACAATCAGCCCCAGCATTTT.

At least ten counts were recorded for this clonotype. The rearrangement joins TRBV28 to TRBJ1-6, with D tentatively TRBD1 (6 bases). The V end lost 7 bases, the J end lost 4 bases, and 14 bases lay between the germline ends. Per the germline V gene, CDR1 is MDHEN and CDR2 is SYDVKM. This CDR3 is 15 amino acids long. CDR3: CASMLSGQYNSPLHF. As DNA, the CDR3 is TGTGCCAGCATGCTATCAGGACAGTATAATTCACCCCTCCACTTT.

This clonotype was observed many times. This chain connects TRBV20-1 to TRBJ2-1; 9 positions agree with TRBD2. The CDR3 sequence is 17 residues long. Germline V gene data show CDR1 as DFQATT and CDR2 as SNEGSKA (reference sequence). After removal of 3 bases from V and 4 bases from J, the junction contained 13 bases not matched to a gene. The CDR3 nucleotides are TGCAGTGCTAGTTTCCCCCCCCGACTAGCGGAGTACAATGAGCAGTTCTTC. It encodes CSASFPPRLAEYNEQFF.